The clone carrying this TCR beta chain was counted a few times. Antigen specificity is unknown. This specimen belongs to a study of T-cell memory formation after mild COVID-19. Notes on the study in general: Balance between CD4 and CD8 was seen in clones contracting day 15 to 85, and a CD4+ lean was seen in later expanders. Confirmation was lacking for SARS-CoV-2 specificity of second-wave clones that peaked on day 37.

Using its own MiXCR run on the 5' RACE reads, TCRdb lists one record per CDR3 protein. The sample lists under 650,000 distinct CDR3 sequences; about a sixth were seen once. The receptor's source is an adult woman who had mild COVID-19 (a few samples of this study predate the infection). Cell type and time point are not known. The sample comprised PBMCs or a T cell subset sorted from them (not recorded which).

The chain's CDR3 is CASSPEIAGPTDTQYF. CDR3 in DNA: TGCGCCAGCAGCCCGGAAATAGCGGGCCCCACAGATACGCAGTATTTT. The rearrangement uses TRBV5-1 and TRBJ2-3; 7 bases match TRBD2. This CDR3 region has 16 residues. Germline V gene lookup returns CDR1 SGHRS and CDR2 YFSETQ. After removal of 4 bases from V and 2 bases from J, the junction contained 10 bases not matched to a gene. Full variable domain (remainder filled in from reference TRBV5-1 and TRBJ2-3): KAGVTQTPRYLIKTRGQQVTLSCSPISGHRSVSWYQQTPGQGLQFLFEYFSETQRNKGNFPGRFSGRQFSNSRSEMNVSTLELGDSALYLCASSPEIAGPTDTQYFGPGTRLTVL.